This paragraph reports one T cell receptor beta chain. Authors' data handling: It was from reference gene primer amplification that nucleated cell counts were estimated. Repertoires were generated with immunoSEQ multiplex PCR, while TCRdb's copy carries only in-frame clones and drops some. V and J calls and clone size are as listed in that table; D and trimming were resolved from the DNA. Of about 190,000 clones listed, around 79% are singletons. The sample belongs to a study of blood T cell repertoires in COVID-19. Study at large: Acute and convalescent COVID-19 samples came from the United States, Italy and Spain. T cells, B-cell-depleted T cells, or PBMCs supplied cDNA or gDNA.

The TCR comes from a woman aged 50 to 60 with acute or convalescent COVID-19. Sequenced material: peripheral blood.

In nucleotides, the CDR3 is TGCAGTTATCGGACAGGGTGGGATCAGCCCCAGCATTTT. Protein sequence: CSYRTGWDQPQHF. This chain connects TRBV29-1 to TRBJ1-5, with 8 bases that match TRBD1. CDR1 and CDR2 (germline): SQVTM, ANQGSEA. The CDR3 consists of 13 residues.